This TCR beta chain originates from a study of T cells in Graves' hyperthyroidism and ophthalmopathy. It was RNA transcripts that yielded the amplified TCR beta CDR3 regions. HTBI primers were employed in a first-round RT-PCR of the TCR CDR3. TCRdb reprocessed the multiplex PCR reads with MiXCR, giving one entry per CDR3 protein. The sample has approximately 640,000 distinct CDR3 sequences, just under 45% seen once. Clinical symptoms, serum thyroxine, TRAb, thyroid ultrasound and orbital computed tomography established diagnosis. V was shortened by 4 bases and J by 8 bases, with 18 bases between the two germline ends. Germline-derived CDR1 and CDR2 are SGHNT and YYREEE (reference sequence). This CDR3 spans 15 amino acids.

The chain recombines TRBV5-4 with TRBJ1-4; no definite D call. Sequences were obtained from peripheral blood or thyroid tissue (not recorded which). This sequence originates from an adult man with Graves' disease, either hyperthyroidism or ophthalmopathy (not recorded which). CDR3 in amino acids: CASSNLYEVSEKLFF. In nucleotides, the CDR3 is TGTGCCAGCAGCAACTTGTACGAGGTCAGCGAAAAACTGTTTTTT. Full variable domain (rest looked up from reference TRBV5-4 and TRBJ1-4): ETGVTQSPTHLIKTRGQQVTLRCSSQSGHNTVSWYQQALGQGPQFIFQYYREEENGRGNFPPRFSGLQFPNYSSELNVNALELDDSALYLCASSNLYEVSEKLFFGSGTQLSVL.